These 20 T cell receptor beta chains share one sample of origin, sequenced in a study of regulatory T cells in long-lasting Graves disease. iRepertoire HTBI primers and Arm-PCR of CDR3 regions built TCR beta libraries. One entry per CDR3 protein results from TCRdb running MiXCR on the multiplex PCR reads. The data show more than 300,000 distinct CDR3 sequences, with around a sixth seen just once and over 20% held by the top ten. Noted time point: newly diagnosed GD, antithyroid drugs for less than 3 months. PBMC RNA was the source of the TCR library. Sequences were derived from peripheral blood mononuclear cells (PBMCs), sampled at new diagnosis, from a patient treated with antithyroid drugs. These receptors were obtained from a female donor with Graves disease.

The chain employs TRBV24-1 and TRBJ2-1; weak D call: TRBD2 (6 bases). This CDR3 is 16 amino acids long. V lost 6 bases and J lost 8, with 22 bases in between. Germline values: CDR1 KGHDR, CDR2 SFDVKD. For the CDR3, the DNA is TGTGCCACCAGTTCAACCGGGACTCGCTTTATGGATGAGCAGTTCTTC. The encoded protein is CATSSTGTRFMDEQFF.

This clonotype was recorded many times. The chain joins TRBV12-3 or TRBV12-4 to TRBJ2-3, with D possibly matching TRBD1 (6 bases). There are 18 residues in the CDR3. V was pared by 0 bases and J by 2 bases, with 18 bases between. CDR3 in amino acids: CASSLALKRGSNTDTQYF. CDR3 sequence (DNA): TGTGCCAGCAGTTTAGCGCTAAAGAGGGGGAGCAACACAGATACGCAGTATTTT.

This clonotype was counted ten times or more. This rearrangement joins TRBV5-1 to TRBJ1-2; possible D gene TRBD1, 6 bases. The CDR3 sequence is 14 residues long. Trimming left V 9 bases short and J 3 bases short, with 18 bases between. The germline gives CDR1 SGHRS, CDR2 YFSETQ. CDR3 residues: CATKRDTPHYGYTF. The CDR3 bases are TGCGCCACCAAGAGGGACACCCCTCACTATGGCTACACCTTC. Variable domain in full (rest from reference TRBV5-1 and TRBJ1-2): KAGVTQTPRYLIKTRGQQVTLSCSPISGHRSVSWYQQTPGQGLQFLFEYFSETQRNKGNFPGRFSGRQFSNSRSEMNVSTLELGDSALYLCATKRDTPHYGYTFGSGTRLTVV.

A few counts support this clonotype. The J gene is TRBJ1-1, the V gene TRBV7-6; D is unresolved. V was clipped by 1 base and J by 4 bases, with 13 bases between them. The germline V gene has CDR1 SGHVS and CDR2 FNYEAQ. The CDR3 consists of 15 residues. The CDR3 region is CASSLEGEKTTEAFF. CDR3 coding DNA: TGTGCCAGCAGCTTAGAGGGAGAGAAAACCACTGAAGCTTTCTTT.

This clonotype was recorded at least ten times. This chain links TRBV5-4 with TRBJ1-6, with 9 bases that match TRBD1. The CDR3 has 16 amino acids. CDR1 and CDR2 (germline): SGHNT, YYREEE (reference sequence). The trim removed 0 bases at V and 8 bases at J, leaving 6 bases unmatched. Written as DNA, the CDR3 is TGTGCCAGCAGCTTGGGGTCGGACAGGGGATATTCACCCCTCCACTTT. Protein sequence: CASSLGSDRGYSPLHF. The full variable domain, in which reference TRBV5-4 and TRBJ1-6 provide the parts outside the CDR3, is ETGVTQSPTHLIKTRGQQVTLRCSSQSGHNTVSWYQQALGQGPQFIFQYYREEENGRGNFPPRFSGLQFPNYSSELNVNALELDDSALYLCASSLGSDRGYSPLHFGNGTRLTVT.

The rearrangement links TRBV20-1 to TRBJ1-2; 9 nucleotides match TRBD1. This CDR3 has 14 amino acids. Germline CDR1 reads DFQATT; CDR2 reads SNEGSKA (reference sequence). The V segment lost 6 bases and the J segment 3 bases; nucleotides outside the gene matches: 8. CDR3 bases: TGCAGTGCGGGGGGGACAGGGTTGGACTATGGCTACACCTTC. Protein product: CSAGGTGLDYGYTF.

There are many counts of this clonotype. The CDR3 DNA follows: TGTGCCAGCAGTAATAACAGGGGACTCCCTTCCTACAATGAGCAGTTCTTC. Its translation: CASSNNRGLPSYNEQFF. The chain employs TRBV28 and TRBJ2-1; possible D gene TRBD1, 7 bases. The CDR3 sequence is 17 residues long. The V end was cut by 5 bases, the J end by 1 base, with 18 bases between. Germline values: CDR1 MDHEN, CDR2 SYDVKM.

The sample holds many counts of this clonotype. This sequence joins TRBV12-3 or TRBV12-4 and TRBJ1-4; 7 nucleotides agree with TRBD1. The CDR3 spans 18 residues. V trimming: 3 bases; J trimming: 7 bases; junction bases outside the gene matches: 17. The CDR3 nucleotides are TGTGCCAGCAGTTTCCCGGGGGCAGGGGGGCTAGGTAGTGAAAAACTGTTTTTT. Translated, it gives CASSFPGAGGLGSEKLFF.

The chain links TRBV20-1 to TRBJ2-7; no definite D call. Germline CDR1 is DFQATT and CDR2 is SNEGSKA (reference sequence). This CDR3 region has 12 residues. Trimming left V 7 bases short and J 7 bases short, with 17 bases between. The CDR3 here is CSVRSHLGEQYF. DNA for the CDR3: TGCAGTGTTCGCAGTCACCTGGGGGAGCAGTACTTC.

This clonotype was picked up many times. CDR3 amino acids: CASSLGTSGGGDTQYF. The CDR3 region has the DNA TGTGCCAGCAGCTTAGGTACTAGCGGAGGCGGAGATACGCAGTATTTT. This rearrangement joins TRBV5-5 to TRBJ2-3, with 8 bases lining up with TRBD2. J gave up 5 bases and V 2 bases, and 10 bases lay outside the gene matches. Germline assignment: CDR1 SGHKS and CDR2 YYEKEE (reference sequence). CDR3 length equals 16 residues.

This clonotype was seen many times. The rearrangement uses TRBV20-1 and TRBJ1-2; no reliable D call. The V and J ends lost 0 bases and 2 bases respectively, with 19 bases between them. The CDR3 has 17 residues. Germline loops: CDR1 DFQATT, CDR2 SNEGSKA (reference sequence). CDR3 region: CSARDRRGKGKNYGYTF. CDR3 DNA sequence: TGCAGTGCTAGAGATCGGCGTGGGAAAGGGAAAAACTATGGCTACACCTTC.

Comment on this clonotype: A junction end diverges from the germline sequence, so it may reflect a read error. The CDR3 region is CASSPVGDTGAFF. CDR3 coding DNA: TGTGCCAGCAGCCCAGTGGGGGACACTGGAGCTTTCTTT. The chain combines TRBV7-6 with TRBJ1-1, with TRBD1 as a possible D gene (6 bases). This CDR3 is 13 amino acids long. The germline V gene has CDR1 SGHVS and CDR2 FNYEAQ.

The gene calls are TRBV20-1 and TRBJ1-2, with D maybe TRBD1 (6 bases). Trimming shortened V by 4 bases and J by 0 bases, and 12 bases separated the two germline ends. CDR3 length: 14 residues. The germline CDR1 and CDR2 sequences are DFQATT and SNEGSKA (reference sequence). For the CDR3, the DNA is TGCAGTGCTATTTATCAGGGGACTAACTATGGCTACACCTTC. Protein sequence: CSAIYQGTNYGYTF.

The chain joins TRBV12-3 or TRBV12-4 to TRBJ2-3; D call uncertain. This CDR3 has 14 residues. The V end was cut by 8 bases, the J end by 2 bases, with 14 bases between. The CDR3: CASGSTPNTDTQYF. For the CDR3, the DNA is TGTGCCAGCGGGTCTACCCCTAACACAGATACGCAGTATTTT.

This clonotype was detected ten times or more. The chain joins TRBV20-1 to TRBJ1-2; 8 bases line up with TRBD1. V shed 6 bases, J shed 0 bases, and the junction held 9 bases outside the gene matches. Germline V gene sequence: CDR1 DFQATT, CDR2 SNEGSKA (reference sequence). The CDR3 sequence is 15 residues long. The CDR3 sequence: CSATPPGQANYGYTF. The CDR3 DNA sequence: TGCAGTGCCACGCCCCCGGGACAGGCTAACTATGGCTACACCTTC.

This clonotype was seen at least ten times. The chain couples TRBV28 to TRBJ2-7; D unresolved. Germline CDR1 MDHEN, CDR2 SYDVKM. V lost 5 bases and J lost 6, with 20 bases in between. The length of the CDR3 is 15 residues. This chain's CDR3 is CASSPGPRRTTEQYF. For the CDR3, the DNA is TGTGCCAGCAGTCCCGGCCCTAGACGTACTACCGAGCAGTACTTC.

This clonotype was counted between two and nine times. The chain joins TRBV20-1 to TRBJ2-1; 12 bases match TRBD2. Trimming at V came to 0 bases and at J to 0 bases, leaving 0 bases not matched to a gene. This CDR3 spans 16 amino acids. CDR1 and CDR2 from the germline V gene are DFQATT and SNEGSKA (reference sequence). This CDR3 is CSARETSGSSYNEQFF. The DNA of the CDR3 is TGCAGTGCTAGAGAGACTAGCGGGAGCTCCTACAATGAGCAGTTCTTC.

This clonotype appeared many times. This rearrangement joins TRBV12-3 or TRBV12-4 to TRBJ2-6, with 7 bases aligning to TRBD1. The CDR3 length is 17 residues. The V and J ends lost 6 bases and 2 bases, in that order; junction bases with no gene match: 10. Here the CDR3 DNA reads TGTGCCAGCAGCTTACAACTTACAGGGGCTGGGGCCAACGTCCTGACTTTC. Its protein is CASSLQLTGAGANVLTF.

Many counts were recorded for this clonotype. The rearrangement joins TRBV5-5 to TRBJ1-2; D remains ambiguous. This CDR3 contains 14 residues. V dropped 3 bases and J dropped 4 bases, with 13 bases sitting between them. Germline loops: CDR1 SGHKS, CDR2 YYEKEE (reference sequence). The CDR3 sequence is CASSSHPVGYGYTF. The DNA for the CDR3 is TGTGCCAGCAGCTCGCACCCGGTGGGCTATGGCTACACCTTC.

There are many counts of this clonotype. V is TRBV12-3 or TRBV12-4 and J is TRBJ2-5; no clear D. Trimming took 6 bases from V and 5 from J, leaving 16 bases between them. CDR3 length: 14 residues. CDR3 protein: CASSQGSGPETQYF. CDR3 DNA: TGTGCCAGCAGCCAAGGGTCGGGTCCCGAGACCCAGTACTTC.